This T cell receptor (beta chain) was identified during a study of cytomegalovirus exposure and HLA in healthy donors. This PCR relied on a set of 60 Vbeta primers and 13 Jbeta primers. Clones were sequenced by immunoSEQ multiplex PCR, and TCRdb holds only the in-frame ones, with some missing. This table holds approximately 130,000 clones, around four fifths found once. V lost 3 bases and J lost 1, with 9 bases in between. The CDR3 runs to 14 residues. Germline V gene data show CDR1 as LNHDA and CDR2 as SQIVND (reference sequence). This receptor was taken from a woman aged 40 to 50 in good health and CMV-seropositive. The material sequenced was PBMCs. The genes are TRBV19 and TRBJ1-1; a weak D match, TRBD1 (5 bases). CDR3: CASSIKGANTEAFF. The CDR3 DNA reads TGTGCCAGTAGTATTAAAGGGGCGAACACTGAAGCTTTCTTT.